Shown below are 21 T cell receptor beta chains from a single sample sequenced in a study of CD8+CD57+ T cells in acquired aplastic anemia. Template material for TCR beta VDJ and CDR3 profiling consisted of genomic DNA. MiXCR was run by TCRdb on the reads, yielding one entry per CDR3 protein. The table includes roughly 180,000 distinct CDR3 sequences, around three fifths detected once. The sample was sorted CD4+, CD8+, or CD8+CD57+ T cells (not recorded which) from PBMCs. The origin of the receptors is a human donor with severe aplastic anemia or a healthy control (not recorded which).

This clonotype appeared a few times. This rearrangement joins TRBV7-2 to TRBJ1-4; 9 bases match TRBD1. V was pared by 4 bases and J by 7 bases, with 4 bases of the junction left unmatched. The CDR3 runs 14 residues. Germline CDR1 SGHTA, CDR2 FQGNSA. As DNA, the CDR3 is TGTGCCAGCAGCTCGGACAGGGGTGGTGAAAAACTGTTTTTT. This encodes CASSSDRGGEKLFF.

This clonotype was seen at least ten times. J is TRBJ2-1 and V is TRBV27; D gene unclear. Germline values: CDR1 MNHEY, CDR2 SMNVEV (reference sequence). This CDR3 is 13 amino acids long. The germline V and J ends were trimmed by 4 bases and 9 bases, with 13 bases remaining between them. The CDR3 region has the DNA TGTGCCAGCAGTTACGAGAATAACGCTGAGCAGTTCTTC. Its translation is CASSYENNAEQFF.

The chain joins TRBV7-2 to TRBJ2-3; D gene unclear. The CDR3 totals 12 residues. Per the germline V gene, CDR1 is SGHTA and CDR2 is FQGNSA. V was pared by 3 bases and J by 12 bases, with 13 bases between. The CDR3 here is CASSLERSVQYF. The CDR3 DNA is TGTGCCAGCAGCTTGGAGCGTTCCGTCCAGTATTTT.

This chain joins TRBV7-9 and TRBJ2-7; 7 nucleotides match TRBD2. The CDR3 is 16 amino acids. From germline, CDR1 is SEHNR and CDR2 FQNEAQ (reference sequence). V lost 2 bases to trimming and J lost 7 bases; unmatched junction nucleotides: 14. Here the CDR3 reads CASSLTSGGSAREQYF. In DNA, the CDR3 is TGTGCCAGCAGCTTAACCTCGGGGGGAAGTGCGCGGGAGCAGTACTTC.

The CDR3 region is CASSPPGVAQPQHF. The CDR3 DNA sequence: TGTGCCAGCAGCCCCCCCGGGGTAGCACAGCCCCAGCATTTT. The chain carries TRBV7-2 and TRBJ1-5; no clear D. The V and J ends lost 5 bases and 7 bases respectively, with 15 bases between them. The CDR3 contains 14 residues. CDR1 is SGHTA, CDR2 FQGNSA, per germline. The whole variable domain, remainder taken from reference TRBV7-2 and TRBJ1-5, is GAGVSQSPSNKVTEKGKDVELRCDPISGHTALYWYRQSLGQGLEFLIYFQGNSAPDKSGLPSDRFSAERTGGSVSTLTIQRTQQEDSAVYLCASSPPGVAQPQHFGDGTRLSIL.

This clonotype has a handful of counts. The rearrangement joins TRBV27 to TRBJ1-1; a weak D match, TRBD1 (5 bases). The CDR3 sequence is 15 residues long. Per germline, CDR1 MNHEY and CDR2 SMNVEV (reference sequence). Trimming shortened V by 8 bases and J by 1 base, and 17 bases separated the two germline ends. CDR3 region: CASSNWGGPNTEAFF. In nucleotides, the CDR3 is TGTGCCAGCTCCAACTGGGGGGGACCGAACACTGAAGCTTTCTTT.

J is TRBJ2-1 and V is TRBV25-1; 13 bases are shared with TRBD2. This CDR3 is built from 17 residues. J was trimmed by 4 bases and V by 2 bases; bases with no gene match: 5. Germline V gene lookup returns CDR1 MGHDK and CDR2 SYGVNS. CDR3 sequence (DNA): TGTGCCAGCAGTGAACTGGGACTAGCGGGGATTTACAATGAGCAGTTCTTC. Protein sequence: CASSELGLAGIYNEQFF.

The chain carries TRBV20-1 and TRBJ2-5, with D unresolved. Germline V gene data show CDR1 as DFQATT and CDR2 as SNEGSKA (reference sequence). The CDR3 spans 12 residues. Trimming took off 3 bases at V and 4 bases at J, with 9 bases between the two ends. The CDR3 is CSARVPGETQYF. CDR3 in DNA: TGCAGTGCTAGGGTCCCCGGAGAGACCCAGTACTTC.

The chain is built from TRBV2 and TRBJ1-2; the D gene is possibly TRBD1 (5 bases). This CDR3 comprises 14 residues. Germline assignment: CDR1 SNHLY and CDR2 FYNNEI. V dropped 4 bases and J dropped 7 bases, with 16 bases sitting between them. CDR3 in amino acids: CASSGPVGAGGYTF. The CDR3 DNA reads as TGTGCCAGCAGTGGGCCGGTAGGGGCAGGTGGCTACACCTTC.

The chain links TRBV12-3 or TRBV12-4 to TRBJ2-7; D is possibly TRBD1 (5 bases). Between the trimmed V and J ends, which lost 2 bases and 3 bases, there was a span of 11 bases. The CDR3 covers 14 residues. CDR3 sequence (DNA): TGTGCCAGCAGTTTACAGGGTATAGGCTACGAGCAGTACTTC. Translated: CASSLQGIGYEQYF.

In its sample, this clonotype was seen a few times. The chain employs TRBV7-3 and TRBJ2-3; 11 nucleotides match TRBD1. The germline V gene encodes CDR1 SGHTA and CDR2 FQGTGA. The CDR3 totals 14 residues. V lost 6 bases, J lost 12 bases, and 11 bases stayed unmatched. The CDR3 nucleotides read TGTGCCAGCAGTTGGACAGGGGGCAGGGAGACCCAGTATTTT. Protein sequence: CASSWTGGRETQYF.

This clonotype appeared a single time. The chain joins TRBV30 to TRBJ2-7; 7 nucleotides agree with TRBD2. The V gene end was trimmed by 0 bases and the J gene end by 6 bases; junction bases not matched to a gene: 2. Germline V CDR1 and CDR2: GTSNPN, SVGIG (reference sequence). This CDR3 is built from 12 residues. CDR3 in DNA: TGTGCCTGGAGTGTGGGCGGGGGCGAGCAGTACTTC. Residues: CAWSVGGGEQYF.

The J gene is TRBJ2-7, the V gene TRBV9; D gene ambiguous. The J call is in doubt because the DNA end fits TRBJ2-1 better. Germline V CDR1 and CDR2: SGDLS, YYNGEE. The CDR3 is made up of 15 amino acids. In DNA form, the CDR3 reads TGTGCCAGCAGCGTAGATCCCCTCGGGCGGACCGAGCAGTTCTTC. It codes for CASSVDPLGRTEQFF.

This chain uses TRBV9 with TRBJ2-7; perhaps D is TRBD1 or TRBD2 (5 bases each). Germline V gives CDR1 SGDLS, CDR2 YYNGEE. The length of the CDR3 is 14 residues. The ends were cut back, 5 bases at V and 6 bases at J, with 18 bases in the middle. Here the CDR3 reads CASSVTSGGSEQYF. The CDR3, as DNA: TGTGCCAGCAGTGTCACCAGTGGGGGAAGCGAGCAGTACTTC.

CDR3 loop: CASSFRVGQETQYF. The CDR3 bases are TGTGCCAGCAGCTTCCGCGTAGGCCAAGAGACCCAGTACTTC. V gene TRBV7-2 combines with J gene TRBJ2-5; D remains ambiguous. Germline lookup yields CDR1 SGHTA and CDR2 FQGNSA. Deletions cut 3 bases from V and 1 base from J, with 9 bases between. CDR3 length: 14 amino acids.

The chain joins TRBV7-8 to TRBJ2-3; perhaps D is TRBD1 or TRBD2 (5 bases each). The CDR3 is 13 amino acids. V lost 4 bases, J lost 6 bases, and 11 bases lay in between. Germline values: CDR1 SGHVS, CDR2 FQNEAQ. For the CDR3, the DNA is TGTGCCAGCAGCTCCCGGTGGGGGGATACGCAGTATTTT. Translated, it gives CASSSRWGDTQYF.

Ten or more counts support this clonotype. The chain combines TRBV29-1 with TRBJ1-4; D gene ambiguous. Germline CDR1 is SQVTM and CDR2 is ANQGSEA. V was shortened by 7 bases and J by 7 bases, with 22 bases between the two germline ends. This CDR3 spans 15 amino acids. DNA for the CDR3: TGCAGCGGCCTATCGGGCCCCGACTTCAGTGAAAAACTGTTTTTT. Its translation: CSGLSGPDFSEKLFF. Drawing the rest from reference TRBV29-1 and TRBJ1-4, the complete variable domain is SAVISQKPSRDICQRGTSLTIQCQVDSQVTMMFWYRQQPGQSLTLIATANQGSEATYESGFVIDKFPISRPNLTFSTLTVSNMSPEDSSIYLCSGLSGPDFSEKLFFGSGTQLSVL.

This sequence joins TRBV7-3 and TRBJ2-2; D unresolved. Trimming shortened V by 2 bases and J by 7 bases, and 8 bases separated the two germline ends. The CDR3 spans 13 residues. Germline lookup yields CDR1 SGHTA and CDR2 FQGTGA. The CDR3 DNA sequence: TGTGCCAGCAGCTTAGGTTTCGGCGGGGAGCTGTTTTTT. Its protein product is CASSLGFGGELFF.

The rearrangement uses TRBV2 and TRBJ2-1, with 9 bases aligning to TRBD2. Germline CDR1 and CDR2: SNHLY and FYNNEI. The CDR3 has 15 amino acids. Trimming cost V 7 bases and J 2 bases; bases outside gene matches: 6. DNA for the CDR3: TGTGCCAGCACTTCGCTAGCGGGGCCCTACAATGAGCAGTTCTTC. The encoded protein is CASTSLAGPYNEQFF.

This clonotype appeared many times. This rearrangement joins TRBV24-1 to TRBJ1-5; perhaps TRBD1 as D (6 bases). CDR3 length equals 14 residues. Germline lookup yields CDR1 KGHDR and CDR2 SFDVKD. Trimming took 11 bases from V and 6 from J, leaving 19 bases between them. CDR3 nucleotide sequence: TGTGCCAGCCACTCCGGAGTAGGGGGTCAGCCCCAGCATTTT. Translated: CASHSGVGGQPQHF.

This clonotype was detected many times. The CDR3 loop is CASSFLRGQRETQYF. The CDR3 coding sequence is TGTGCCAGCAGCTTTCTCAGGGGGCAGCGAGAGACCCAGTACTTC. This rearrangement joins TRBV7-2 to TRBJ2-5; 8 nucleotides agree with TRBD1. V was clipped by 3 bases and J by 4 bases; unmatched bases: 7. Germline V gene data show CDR1 as SGHTA and CDR2 as FQGNSA. The CDR3 has 15 residues.